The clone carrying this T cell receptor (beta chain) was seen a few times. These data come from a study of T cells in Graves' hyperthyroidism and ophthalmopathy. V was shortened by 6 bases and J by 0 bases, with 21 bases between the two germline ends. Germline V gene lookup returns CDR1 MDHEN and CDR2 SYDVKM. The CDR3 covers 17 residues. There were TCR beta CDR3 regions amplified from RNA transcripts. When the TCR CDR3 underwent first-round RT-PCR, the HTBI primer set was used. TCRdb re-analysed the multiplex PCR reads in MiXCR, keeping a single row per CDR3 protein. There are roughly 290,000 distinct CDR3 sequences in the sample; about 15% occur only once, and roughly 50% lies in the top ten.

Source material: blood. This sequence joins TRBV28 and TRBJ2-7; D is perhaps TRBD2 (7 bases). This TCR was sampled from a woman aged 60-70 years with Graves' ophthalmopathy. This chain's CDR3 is CASSPEGGQLLSYEQYF. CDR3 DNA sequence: TGTGCCAGCAGCCCTGAGGGGGGGCAATTACTCTCCTACGAGCAGTACTTC.